Listed below are T cell receptor beta chains from one sample, sequenced in a study of T cells in Graves' hyperthyroidism and ophthalmopathy. TCRdb processed the multiplex PCR reads anew with MiXCR; each CDR3 protein has one entry. Among fewer than 850,000 distinct CDR3 sequences listed, 15% to 20% were seen once. The sample comprised blood. The source of these receptors is a man between 50 and 59 years old with Graves' hyperthyroidism. Each CDR3 is given with its conserved first and last residue. A D gene is named only where the DNA matches it firmly. The listing skips clone size in some rows; elsewhere it reads once, few, many or a size class.

V gene: TRBV28
D gene: TRBD1
J gene: TRBJ1-4
clone size: many
CDR3 protein: CASRTNRGGLEKLFF
CDR3 DNA: TGTGCCAGCAGGACTAACAGGGGTGGTTTGGAAAAACTGTTTTTT

V gene: TRBV19
D gene: TRBD2
J gene: TRBJ2-7
clone size: -
CDR3 protein: CASSTLAGGHEQYF
CDR3 DNA: TGTGCCAGTAGTACCCTAGCGGGAGGGCACGAGCAGTACTTC

V gene: TRBV5-1
D gene: -
J gene: TRBJ2-5
clone size: -
CDR3 protein: CASKDYQETQYF
CDR3 DNA: TGCGCCAGCAAGGACTATCAAGAGACCCAGTACTTC

V gene: TRBV27
D gene: -
J gene: TRBJ1-6
clone size: many
CDR3 protein: CASSPWRPKDNSPLHF
CDR3 DNA: TGTGCCAGCAGTCCCTGGCGTCCGAAGGATAATTCACCCCTCCACTTT

V gene: TRBV12-3/TRBV12-4
D gene: -
J gene: TRBJ1-1
clone size: many
CDR3 protein: CASSNPVGNTEAFF
CDR3 DNA: TGTGCCAGCAGTAACCCCGTCGGGAACACTGAAGCTTTCTTT

V gene: TRBV2
D gene: -
J gene: TRBJ2-1
clone size: many
CDR3 protein: CASRPISSYNEQFF
CDR3 DNA: TGTGCCAGCAGACCAATTAGCTCCTACAATGAGCAGTTCTTC

V gene: TRBV6-1
D gene: TRBD2
J gene: TRBJ2-2
clone size: -
CDR3 protein: CASRGLAGVTDGELFF
CDR3 DNA: TGTGCCAGCAGGGGACTAGCGGGAGTTACTGACGGGGAGCTGTTTTTT

V gene: TRBV27
D gene: -
J gene: TRBJ2-3
clone size: many
CDR3 protein: CASRKNRAGTDTQYF
CDR3 DNA: TGTGCCAGCAGGAAAAACAGGGCGGGCACAGATACGCAGTATTTT

V gene: TRBV24-1
D gene: -
J gene: TRBJ2-2
clone size: many
CDR3 protein: CATRNTGELFF
CDR3 DNA: TGTGCCACACGGAACACCGGGGAGCTGTTTTTT

V gene: TRBV30
D gene: TRBD1
J gene: TRBJ2-5
clone size: few
CDR3 protein: CAWSVQGAVQTQYF
CDR3 DNA: TGTGCCTGGAGCGTCCAGGGGGCGGTTCAGACCCAGTACTTC

V gene: TRBV10-3
D gene: -
J gene: TRBJ2-1
clone size: few
CDR3 protein: CAISGGAGNEQFF
CDR3 DNA: TGTGCCATCAGTGGGGGAGCAGGTAATGAGCAGTTCTTC

V gene: TRBV6-1
D gene: TRBD1
J gene: TRBJ2-7
clone size: many
CDR3 protein: CASTTGGGRGEQYF
CDR3 DNA: TGTGCCAGCACTACAGGGGGCGGGAGAGGCGAGCAGTACTTC

V gene: TRBV24-1
D gene: -
J gene: TRBJ2-1
clone size: -
CDR3 protein: CATSGRVGNEQFF
CDR3 DNA: TGTGCCACCAGTGGGAGGGTGGGGAATGAGCAGTTCTTC

V gene: TRBV7-6
D gene: TRBD1
J gene: TRBJ2-7
clone size: few
CDR3 protein: CASSLEGAQNEQYF
CDR3 DNA: TGTGCCAGCAGCTTAGAGGGGGCGCAGAACGAGCAGTACTTC

V gene: TRBV7-9
D gene: -
J gene: TRBJ2-1
clone size: few
CDR3 protein: CASAPVGDEQFF
CDR3 DNA: TGTGCCAGTGCCCCGGTAGGGGATGAGCAGTTCTTC

V gene: TRBV5-1
D gene: TRBD1
J gene: TRBJ2-7
clone size: -
CDR3 protein: CASSFSGTGSCEQYF
CDR3 DNA: TGCGCCAGCAGCTTTTCCGGGACAGGGTCCTGCGAGCAGTACTTC

V gene: TRBV6-1
D gene: -
J gene: TRBJ2-1
clone size: -
CDR3 protein: CASSPGTAIPYNEQFF
CDR3 DNA: TGTGCCAGCAGCCCCGGGACCGCAATCCCCTACAATGAGCAGTTCTTC

V gene: TRBV9
D gene: TRBD2
J gene: TRBJ2-3
clone size: -
CDR3 protein: CASSVGEAGGTDTQYF
CDR3 DNA: TGTGCCAGCAGCGTAGGAGAAGCGGGGGGCACAGATACGCAGTATTTT

V gene: TRBV2
D gene: TRBD1
J gene: TRBJ2-7
clone size: -
CDR3 protein: CASSERQGANYEQYF
CDR3 DNA: TGTGCCAGCAGTGAAAGACAGGGGGCCAACTACGAGCAGTACTTC

V gene: TRBV30
D gene: TRBD2
J gene: TRBJ2-1
clone size: many
CDR3 protein: CAWRRSGLAANEQFF
CDR3 DNA: TGTGCCTGGAGAAGATCGGGACTAGCGGCTAATGAGCAGTTCTTC

V gene: TRBV20-1
D gene: TRBD2
J gene: TRBJ2-2
clone size: few
CDR3 protein: CSAKTSGRAGELFF
CDR3 DNA: TGCAGTGCGAAGACTAGCGGGAGGGCGGGGGAGCTGTTTTTT

V gene: TRBV10-3
D gene: TRBD2
J gene: TRBJ2-5
clone size: -
CDR3 protein: CAIREREEETQYF
CDR3 DNA: TGTGCCATCAGGGAGCGGGAAGAAGAGACCCAGTACTTC

V gene: TRBV5-1
D gene: -
J gene: TRBJ2-2
clone size: few
CDR3 protein: CASRVSGNTGELFF
CDR3 DNA: TGCGCCAGCAGGGTTAGCGGGAACACCGGGGAGCTGTTTTTT

V gene: TRBV3-1
D gene: TRBD1
J gene: TRBJ2-1
clone size: few
CDR3 protein: CASSRTRDRGTEQFF
CDR3 DNA: TGTGCCAGCAGCCGGACCCGGGACAGGGGGACTGAGCAGTTCTTC

V gene: TRBV7-9
D gene: TRBD2
J gene: TRBJ2-3
clone size: -
CDR3 protein: CASSLVSGLAGDRDTQYF
CDR3 DNA: TGTGCCAGCAGCTTAGTTAGTGGACTAGCGGGAGATCGAGATACGCAGTATTTT

V gene: TRBV12-3/TRBV12-4
D gene: -
J gene: TRBJ2-1
clone size: many
CDR3 protein: CASSVLNEQFF
CDR3 DNA: TGTGCCAGCAGTGTCCTTAATGAGCAGTTCTTC

V gene: TRBV3-1
D gene: -
J gene: TRBJ1-1
clone size: -
CDR3 protein: CASSQWVRDGTEAFF
CDR3 DNA: TGTGCCAGCAGCCAATGGGTCAGGGACGGCACTGAAGCTTTCTTT

V gene: TRBV18
D gene: -
J gene: TRBJ1-1
clone size: -
CDR3 protein: CASSEQGYEAFF
CDR3 DNA: TGTGCCAGCTCTGAACAGGGTTACGAAGCTTTCTTT

V gene: TRBV12-3/TRBV12-4
D gene: -
J gene: TRBJ1-3
clone size: many
CDR3 protein: CASNTFGSVDTIYF
CDR3 DNA: TGTGCCAGCAATACCTTCGGGAGTGTGGACACCATATATTTT

V gene: TRBV29-1
D gene: -
J gene: TRBJ2-7
clone size: many
CDR3 protein: CSVIGTDYEQYF
CDR3 DNA: TGCAGCGTGATCGGGACGGACTACGAGCAGTACTTC

V gene: TRBV3-1
D gene: TRBD2
J gene: TRBJ2-5
clone size: many
CDR3 protein: CASSQDKSGRAQYF
CDR3 DNA: TGTGCCAGCAGCCAAGACAAGAGCGGGAGGGCCCAGTACTTC

V gene: TRBV9
D gene: -
J gene: TRBJ2-7
clone size: few
CDR3 protein: CASSGPGGGAYEQYF
CDR3 DNA: TGTGCCAGCAGCGGTCCAGGGGGAGGGGCCTACGAGCAGTACTTC

V gene: TRBV28
D gene: -
J gene: TRBJ1-3
clone size: -
CDR3 protein: CASKLGGVYGNTIYF
CDR3 DNA: TGTGCCAGCAAATTGGGGGGGGTATATGGAAACACCATATATTTT

V gene: TRBV27
D gene: -
J gene: TRBJ2-1
clone size: many
CDR3 protein: CASSLFSADNEQFF
CDR3 DNA: TGTGCCAGCAGTTTATTTTCGGCGGACAATGAGCAGTTCTTC

V gene: TRBV3-1
D gene: TRBD2
J gene: TRBJ2-5
clone size: many
CDR3 protein: CASTSGSHLRETQYF
CDR3 DNA: TGTGCCAGTACAAGCGGGAGCCATCTCAGAGAGACCCAGTACTTC

V gene: TRBV12-3/TRBV12-4
D gene: TRBD2
J gene: TRBJ2-3
clone size: many
CDR3 protein: CASRGREGYTDTQYF
CDR3 DNA: TGTGCCAGCAGGGGACGGGAGGGATACACAGATACGCAGTATTTT